This T cell receptor (beta chain) was observed in a study of control samples from healthy donors and cancer patients. Worth noting for this clone: In the same sample, other DNA sequences code for this CDR3.

This CDR3 contains 18 residues. The trim removed 0 bases at V and 10 bases at J, leaving 18 bases unmatched. Germline V gene lookup returns CDR1 SGHRS and CDR2 YFSETQ. Libraries were prepared by immunoSEQ multiplex PCR; TCRdb keeps only in-frame clonotypes and omits some of them. The table has 250,000 to 300,000 clones, roughly 80% seen once. The source of this sequence is an older woman with lung cancer. This chain joins TRBV5-1 and TRBJ2-1, with 8 positions matching TRBD2. Sequenced: PBMCs. CDR3 nucleotides: TGCGCCAGCAGCTTGGGGACGGGGGGGGCCCTCCCCTTCTGGGAGCAGTTCTTC. This codes for CASSLGTGGALPFWEQFF.